This TCR beta chain is drawn from a study of blood T cell repertoires in COVID-19. V lost 4 bases and J 6 bases, leaving 16 bases between the germline ends. CDR3 size: 15 residues. Germline CDR1 is KGHDR and CDR2 is SFDVKD. As processed by the authors: Amplified reference gene primers provided the basis for estimating nucleated cell counts. Sequenced by immunoSEQ multiplex PCR; TCRdb stores in-frame clones only, minus some. That table supplies the V and J calls and clone size; D and trimming were determined from the DNA. The table lists approximately 130,000 clones, about 77% of them singletons. The rearrangement uses TRBV24-1 and TRBJ2-3; weak D call: TRBD1 (7 bases). This TCR was recovered from a human donor in a cohort sampled during active COVID-19. The specimen was peripheral blood. CDR3 protein: CATSDPRQGGDTQYF. For the CDR3, the DNA is TGTGCCACCAGTGACCCCAGACAGGGAGGCGATACGCAGTATTTT.